The 14 T cell receptor beta chains in this list originate from one sample, sequenced in a study of blood T cell repertoires in COVID-19. The table came from immunoSEQ multiplex PCR; TCRdb's copy has only in-frame clones and leaves some out. The repertoire holds about 80,000 clones, with roughly 87% as singletons. The sample consisted of peripheral blood. These receptors were collected from a man at least 80 years old with acute or convalescent COVID-19.

The chain carries TRBV7-8 and TRBJ2-3, with 14 positions matching TRBD2. V was pared by 0 bases and J by 5 bases, with 7 bases of the junction left unmatched. The CDR3 covers 18 residues. Germline CDR1 reads SGHVS; CDR2 reads FQNEAQ. The CDR3 reads CASSLAPGTSGGQDTQYF. The CDR3 DNA sequence: TGTGCCAGCAGCTTAGCCCCCGGGACTAGCGGGGGCCAAGATACGCAGTATTTT. Together with reference TRBV7-8 and TRBJ2-3, the CDR3 gives the full variable domain: GAGVSQSPRYKVAKRGQDVALRCDPISGHVSLFWYQQALGQGPEFLTYFQNEAQLDKSGLPSDRFFAERPEGSVSTLKIQRTQQEDSAVYLCASSLAPGTSGGQDTQYFGPGTRLTVL.

This clone was counted once. CDR3 residues: CASSTGTSSYEQYF. The CDR3 bases are TGTGCCAGCAGCACCGGGACTAGTTCCTACGAGCAGTACTTC. The chain has TRBV5-6 and TRBJ2-7; 8 bases map to TRBD2. The germline gives CDR1 SGHDT, CDR2 YYEEEE. The CDR3 has 14 residues. Trimming took 4 bases from V and 1 from J; bases not matched to a gene: 4.

V gene TRBV11-3 combines with J gene TRBJ2-3; D remains unclear. V was clipped by 1 base and J by 4 bases, with 6 bases between them. Germline CDR1 and CDR2: SGHNT and YENEEA. The CDR3 has 13 amino acids. Here the CDR3 DNA reads TGTGCCAGCAGCTTAGGCGCCGCAGATACGCAGTATTTT. Translated: CASSLGAADTQYF. Filled out from reference TRBV11-3 and TRBJ2-3, the complete variable domain reads EAGVVQSPRYKIIEKKQPVAFWCNPISGHNTLYWYLQNLGQGPELLIRYENEEAVDDSQLPKDRFSAERLKGVDSTLKIQPAELGDSAVYLCASSLGAADTQYFGPGTRLTVL.

This rearrangement joins TRBV5-1 to TRBJ2-1; 9 bases match TRBD2. CDR1 is SGHRS, CDR2 YFSETQ, per germline. V shed 1 base and J 6 bases; nucleotides not matched to a gene: 17. CDR3 length equals 19 residues. DNA for the CDR3: TGCGCCAGCAGCTTGTCTCCAGCGGGGGGCCCGCTCCTGGGCAATGAGCAGTTCTTC. The encoded protein is CASSLSPAGGPLLGNEQFF.

The chain joins TRBV2 to TRBJ2-3; 11 bases are a match to TRBD2. CDR1 and CDR2 from the germline V gene are SNHLY and FYNNEI. The CDR3 has 12 residues. The junction had 3 bases not matched to a gene; V was cut back by 1 base and J by 15 bases. CDR3 DNA: TGTGCCAGCAGTGAAGAACTAGCGGGGGACTATTTT. Translating it yields CASSEELAGDYF. Supplemented by reference TRBV2 and TRBJ2-3, the full variable domain reads EPEVTQTPSHQVTQMGQEVILRCVPISNHLYFYWYRQILGQKVEFLVSFYNNEISEKSEIFDDQFSVERPDGSNFTLKIRSTKLEDSAMYFCASSEELAGDYFGPGTRLTVL.

The V gene is TRBV5-1, the J gene TRBJ1-2; the D gene is possibly TRBD1 (5 bases). CDR1 is SGHRS and CDR2 is YFSETQ in the germline V gene. V was shortened by 0 bases and J by 4 bases, with 10 bases between the two germline ends. This CDR3 is 14 amino acids long. CDR3 coding DNA: TGCGCCAGCAGCTTGGGGCAGGGAGGCTATGGCTACACCTTC. Translated: CASSLGQGGYGYTF.

V and J are TRBV9 and TRBJ2-5; TRBD1 matches at 9 bases. The junction had 7 bases not matched to a gene; V was cut back by 2 bases and J by 5 bases. Germline V lookup: CDR1 SGDLS, CDR2 YYNGEE. The CDR3 is 15 amino acids. CDR3 sequence: CASSVPTGGVETQYF. CDR3 nucleotide sequence: TGTGCCAGCAGCGTTCCGACAGGGGGGGTGGAGACCCAGTACTTC.

The chain carries TRBV19 and TRBJ1-3; 10 nucleotides line up with TRBD1. Germline values: CDR1 LNHDA, CDR2 SQIVND (reference sequence). This CDR3 spans 16 amino acids. J was trimmed by 4 bases and V by 4 bases; bases with no gene match: 7. The CDR3 nucleotides are TGTGCCAGTAGTACAGAAGGGACAGGGGTCGGAAACACCATATATTTT. It encodes CASSTEGTGVGNTIYF.

The chain employs TRBV24-1 and TRBJ2-1; 7 nucleotides line up with TRBD2. The CDR3 has 12 residues. The V and J ends lost 12 bases and 6 bases, in that order; junction bases with no gene match: 7. Germline assignment: CDR1 KGHDR and CDR2 SFDVKD. CDR3 nucleotides: TGTGCCTCGTCTGCGGGGGTCAATGAGCAGTTCTTC. Amino acids: CASSAGVNEQFF.

The chain's CDR3 is CASSETIGIGQGRSDEQYF. The CDR3 DNA is TGTGCCAGCAGTGAAACAATCGGGATAGGACAGGGACGGAGCGACGAGCAGTACTTC. The V gene is TRBV6-1, the J gene TRBJ2-7, with 8 bases lining up with TRBD1. The CDR3 sequence is 19 residues long. The J segment lost 5 bases and the V segment lost 2 bases, leaving 20 bases of the junction unmatched. Germline V gene sequence: CDR1 MNHNS, CDR2 SASEGT.

The sample holds a few counts of this clone. The V and J genes are TRBV5-1 and TRBJ2-3, with TRBD2 matching 10 bases. In germline, CDR1 is SGHRS, CDR2 YFSETQ. Trimming took 0 bases from V and 2 from J; bases not matched to a gene: 6. The length of the CDR3 is 17 residues. The CDR3 here is CASSLAILAGNTDTQYF. The CDR3 DNA follows: TGCGCCAGCAGCTTGGCCATACTAGCGGGGAACACAGATACGCAGTATTTT.

This chain connects TRBV12-3 or TRBV12-4 to TRBJ1-1; a weak D match, TRBD1 (5 bases). This CDR3 has 13 residues. Between the trimmed V and J ends, which lost 5 bases and 4 bases, there was a span of 11 bases. The CDR3 spells CASSIQRGTEAFF. In DNA form, the CDR3 reads TGTGCCAGCAGTATTCAAAGGGGCACTGAAGCTTTCTTT.

The V and J genes are TRBV7-3 and TRBJ1-2, with 8 bases identical to TRBD1. This CDR3 has 12 residues. J lost 7 bases, V lost 5 bases, and 3 bases had no gene match. Germline CDR1 reads SGHTA; CDR2 reads FQGTGA. CDR3: CASSVGQGGYTF. The CDR3 nucleotides read TGTGCCAGCAGCGTCGGACAGGGTGGCTACACCTTC.

CDR3 residues: CASSLLRAETYEQYF. DNA for the CDR3: TGTGCCAGCAGTTTATTGAGGGCGGAAACCTACGAGCAGTACTTC. J is TRBJ2-7 and V is TRBV27; D is perhaps TRBD2 (5 bases). Germline V gene data show CDR1 as MNHEY and CDR2 as SMNVEV (reference sequence). The length of the CDR3 is 15 residues. The ends were cut back, 1 base at V and 2 bases at J, with 12 bases in the middle.